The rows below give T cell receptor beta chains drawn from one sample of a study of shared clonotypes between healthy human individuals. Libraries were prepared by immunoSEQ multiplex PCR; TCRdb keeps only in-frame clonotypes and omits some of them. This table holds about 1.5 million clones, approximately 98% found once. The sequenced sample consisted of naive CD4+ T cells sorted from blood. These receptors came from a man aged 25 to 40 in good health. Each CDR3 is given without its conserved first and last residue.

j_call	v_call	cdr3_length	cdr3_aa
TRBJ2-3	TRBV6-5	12	ASSYSYSPDTQY
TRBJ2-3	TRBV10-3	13	AISVGGSGTDTQY
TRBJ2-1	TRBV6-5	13	ASWGTTSGIHEQF
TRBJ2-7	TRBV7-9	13	ASSFQLAGVGEQY
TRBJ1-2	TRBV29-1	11	SAFGLTGYGYT
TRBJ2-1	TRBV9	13	ASSVGHRGYNEQF
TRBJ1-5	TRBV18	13	ASSPRSDGSQPQH
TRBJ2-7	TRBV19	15	ASSIAGTPTLTYEQY
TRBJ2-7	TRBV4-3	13	ASSQAPGADYEQY
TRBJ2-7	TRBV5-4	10	ASSLEPGVPQ
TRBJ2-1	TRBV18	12	ASSPPVKRDEQF
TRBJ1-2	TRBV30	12	AWRGQGAGDGYT
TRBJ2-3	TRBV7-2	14	ASSLVSSGYTDTQY
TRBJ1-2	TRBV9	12	ASSVESGSWGYT
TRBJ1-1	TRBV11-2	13	ASSLSPRRNTEAF
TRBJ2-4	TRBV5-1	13	ASSWGDREKNIQY
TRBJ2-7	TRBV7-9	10	ASSSPQGGNH
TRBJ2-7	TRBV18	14	ASSPPGTSGNYEQY
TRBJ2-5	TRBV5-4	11	AVTGMYQETQY
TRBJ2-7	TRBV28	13	ASSWAGSTSYEQY
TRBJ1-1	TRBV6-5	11	ASSVDRGTEAF
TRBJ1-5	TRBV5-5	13	ASSLDSYSNQPQH
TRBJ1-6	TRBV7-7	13	ASSLTSSYNSPLH
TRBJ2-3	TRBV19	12	ASSKGLSTDTQY
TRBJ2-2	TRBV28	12	ASWTSGRAGELF
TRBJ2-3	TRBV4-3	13	ASSQDSRLEDTQY
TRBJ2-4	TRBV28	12	ASSFSKVIDIQY
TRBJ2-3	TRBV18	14	ASSPQQRASTDTQY
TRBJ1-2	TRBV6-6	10	ASSEGSRGYT
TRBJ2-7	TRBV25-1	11	ASSSSGTYEQY
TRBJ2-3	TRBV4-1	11	ASSLVLRDTQY
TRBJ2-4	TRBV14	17	ASSQERTSGRRAKNIQY
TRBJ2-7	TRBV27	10	ASRNRAYEQY
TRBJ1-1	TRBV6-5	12	ATTAARDSTEAF
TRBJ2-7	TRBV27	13	ASSFTAVAPVEQY
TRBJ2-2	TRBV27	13	ASSRARGGPGELF
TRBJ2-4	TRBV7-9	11	ASSLREANIQY
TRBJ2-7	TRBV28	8	ASGVYEQY
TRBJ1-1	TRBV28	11	ASSSGTGPEAF
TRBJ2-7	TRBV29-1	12	SVDLAGWLGEQY
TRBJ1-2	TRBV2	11	ASSESDIGGYT
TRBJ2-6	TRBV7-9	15	ASSLIRGSAGANVLT
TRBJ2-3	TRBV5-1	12	ASSSGPSTDTQY
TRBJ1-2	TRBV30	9	AWSVLTGYT
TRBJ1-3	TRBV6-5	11	ASRGGSGNTIY
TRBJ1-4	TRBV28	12	ASLQGSPNEKLF
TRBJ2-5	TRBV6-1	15	ASSDTASGRSQETQY
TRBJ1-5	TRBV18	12	ASSRGPSNQPQH
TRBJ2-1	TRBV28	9	ASIMGSEQF
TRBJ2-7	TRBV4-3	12	ASSPSGRNDEQY
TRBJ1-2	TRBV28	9	ASTGGPGYT
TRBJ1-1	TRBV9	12	ASSVEHTNTEAF
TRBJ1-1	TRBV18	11	ASAGRLNTEAF
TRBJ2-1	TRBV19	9	ASGRVNEQF
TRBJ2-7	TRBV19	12	ASSRDRGSYEQY
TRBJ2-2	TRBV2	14	ASSLAGGPVTGELF
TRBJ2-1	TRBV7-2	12	ASSLDLYSNEQF
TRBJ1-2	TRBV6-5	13	ASSYAGLRNYGYT